This T cell receptor (beta chain) was documented in a study of blood T cell repertoires in COVID-19. The CDR3 is 16 amino acids. Germline V gene lookup returns CDR1 LNHDA and CDR2 SQIVND (reference sequence). Trimming cost V 5 bases and J 1 base, with 12 bases left between them. All enrollees were about 18 to 100 years old and from under 25 US areas. Source study methods: Reference gene primer amplification gave estimated nucleated cell counts. Libraries were prepared by immunoSEQ multiplex PCR; TCRdb keeps only in-frame clonotypes and omits some of them. D and trimming come from the DNA, and the V and J calls and clone size come from that table. The sample yields roughly 260,000 clones, about four fifths seen once.

This chain joins TRBV19 and TRBJ2-6, with D unclear. The sequence came from a woman between 40 and 50 years old who had been exposed to COVID-19. The specimen sequenced was PBMCs or T cells enriched from blood (not recorded which). The CDR3 DNA is TGTGCCAGTAGTCCAGGCCTAAGATCTGGGGCCAACGTCCTGACTTTC. This sequence encodes CASSPGLRSGANVLTF.